The present entry profiles one T cell receptor beta chain with its context. There is no known antigen for this receptor. It has no much larger one-base neighbor in the sample; base qualities were not kept. The cohort comprised more than 550 healthy bone marrow donors. At the time of sampling, all cohort members were nominally healthy, though unrecorded immune exposures were likely present. The donor tested CMV seropositive, placing the donor among the 289 seropositive members of the cohort. Each donor provided a peripheral blood sample, and peripheral blood mononuclear cells were used for TCR beta sequencing. The Qiagen DNeasy Blood Extraction Kit was used to extract genomic DNA from the blood cell samples. These data belong to a study of cytomegalovirus exposure and HLA in healthy donors (dated by TCRdb to the late 2010s). About the study as a whole: In an earlier analysis of 550 to 750 of the donors, 276 Gb of sequence data and approximately 120 million unique TCR beta sequences from about 180 million T cells were reported. The number of donors typed differed by locus, with about 629-630 for A, B, C, DRB1 and DQB1, over 500 for DQA1, approximately 570 for DPA1, and 400 to 490 for DPB1. In a later genetic analysis, genome-wide SNP genotypes for about 55% of the 666 donors were used, and that subset was treated as a discovery cohort. Donor age, sex, ethnicity and CMV serostatus were collected together with the repertoire data. Both class I and class II loci were covered by HLA typing, at four-digit resolution. An earlier analysis of fewer than 750 of the donors used high-throughput TCR beta sequencing to judge whether each TCR beta V gene segment behaved as functional or pseudogenic. Among about 390 genotyped donors of the cohort, an average of 235,054 unique TCR beta nucleotide sequences were sequenced per donor, roughly 20% of them non-productive. To study patterns of TCR occurrence, a later analysis re-analyzed previously published TCR beta repertoires from 666 donors and added high-resolution HLA genotyping. The aim of the study was to test whether cataloging public T cell receptors could identify signatures of past pathogen exposure. Every discovery cohort repertoire had been produced on one sequencing platform. Of the 300 to 400 genotyped donors, roughly 85% fell in the genetic ancestry cluster associated with self-reported Caucasian donors. The T cell repertoires of some 670 subjects were profiled by immunosequencing and related to cytomegalovirus serostatus. Along with the roughly 700-subject first cohort, a separate validation cohort of approximately 110 different subjects was used. The later analysis used no new phenotypic data to find candidate immune exposures, relying instead on TCR beta sequences and their occurrence across donors. Around 320 gigabases of sequencing data and approximately 80 million unique TCR sequences were included in an early release covering over 600 HLA-typed donors. The study combined high-throughput TCR immunosequencing, statistical association of individual TCRs with disease status, and machine learning to predict cytomegalovirus infection status. Roughly five DR-DQ haplotypes were handled as single units for association and clustering because linkage in the cohort was strong.

The receptor library was made with the immunoSEQ multiplex PCR assay. A mixture of 60 forward primers for TCR Vbeta segments and 13 reverse primers for TCR Jbeta segments was used in the multiplex PCR. The CDR3 region of rearranged TCR beta genes was amplified from genomic DNA with a multiplex PCR assay. On the Illumina HiSeq System, the amplified TCR beta libraries were sequenced as 87-base-pair reads. The paper's processing steps were these. A later analysis tallied 75 million to 95 million unique TCR beta chains across the 666 repertoires, and approximately 12 million of those chains were shared by two or more donors. A nearest-neighbor algorithm error-corrected the raw reads and collapsed the reads into unique sequences, merging closely related sequences to remove PCR and sequencing errors. To assign V, D and J gene segments, CDR3 sequences were aligned to IMGT reference sequences. For a sequence to be retained, at least a six-nucleotide match to both a V gene segment and a J gene segment was required. Rearrangements were classified as productive when the CDR3 lacked stop codons and remained in frame with V and J, and all other rearrangements were classified as non-productive. Following IMGT convention, CDR3 was defined as the stretch from the second conserved V-encoded cysteine to the conserved J-encoded phenylalanine. In an earlier analysis of more than 550 of the donors, sequences lacking an unambiguous match to a single V gene segment were excluded. An earlier analysis of 587 of the donors classified V segments as functional when productive rearrangements were above 56.7% and as segregating when the standard deviation between donors was above 5%. A statistical classification framework was built for diagnosing cytomegalovirus status from the catalog of TCR beta chain sequences. A later analysis assigned V and J genes by comparing TCR nucleotide sequences with IMGT/GENE-DB human TR gene sequences. The TCRdist pipeline was used in a later analysis to assign CDR3 sequences and most-parsimonious VDJ recombination scenarios. In a later analysis, each TCR beta chain was defined by its CDR3 amino acid sequence together with its V-gene family, and reads lacking a unique V-gene family were excluded. As a way to deal with suspected cross-contamination and a sequencing artifact, a later analysis dropped 450 to 700 nucleotide sequences that were highly shared and had low generation probability. In a later analysis, a clonal expansion index for each public chain was calculated from normalized within-repertoire ranks of inferred template counts. Generation probabilities in a later analysis came from a VDJ recombination model fitted to out-of-frame rearrangements, and those results were checked against IGoR. Hypergeometric tests were used in a later analysis to score TCR-TCR, TCR-HLA and TCR-CMV co-occurrence, with a repertoire-size bias correction applied to the TCR pairs. A later analysis estimated false discovery rates by permuting HLA or CMV assignments 20 times. A later analysis grouped co-occurring TCRs with DBSCAN, adding TCRdist sequence similarity when clustering within HLA-allele-positive subsets. Co-occurrence clustering excluded repertoires with fewer than 30,000 or more than 120,000 public chains, plus five with anomalous nucleotide sharing. TCRdb limited this immuneACCESS table to in-frame rearrangements with V and J called. A share of clones is missing; checked studies link under half to unresolved V genes, and the rest is unexplained. V and J calls and clone size are copied from that table; D and trimming were computed from the DNA. The table for this sample lists more than 130,000 clones; about 86% of them were counted only once. Jointly, the top ten make up around 4.1% of the sample.

Here is what the overall study found, with its caveats: Most TCR sequences were seen in very few donors, while some public TCRs were found in many individuals. Because HLA typing was missing for some donors at each locus, association tests included only the typed subset. The cohort was sequenced for TCR beta chains only, and without alpha or paired-chain data the features that could be detected were limited. Assigning TCR associations to individual alleles was difficult when HLA alleles, especially DR and DQ, strongly co-occurred. V-gene and J-gene trimming of TCR beta chains was associated with a missense DCLRE1C variant in a later genetic analysis, and the association was replicated in an independent cohort. Most CMV-associated TCR beta chains appeared to be HLA-restricted in a later analysis, and the HLA associations seemed to be driven largely by CMV exposure. A further reported finding was that TCR beta sequences accurately predicted the HLA-A and HLA-B alleles for most subjects in the first cohort. The study listed 164 TCR beta chains as associated with cytomegalovirus. In vitro tests confirmed that a few of the cytomegalovirus-associated TCR beta chains recognize cytomegalovirus antigens. An earlier analysis of around 500 of the donors showed that most TCR beta V segments appeared in productive rearrangements either about 90% or about 30% of the time, which broadly matched IMGT annotations. Sequencing depth was assumed to be roughly uniform across donors in the presence/absence analyses, though that assumption may not hold. Seventeen rarely observed V segments, including chromosome 9 orphons, were excluded from the earlier analysis of several hundred of the donors because counts were too low. According to the authors, the approach could potentially be generalized to other disease states and immunological phenotypes. A later analysis found that HLA-associated TCR beta chains were more clonally expanded and had lower generation probabilities than equally common non-associated chains. Immune exposure information for the cohort was limited to CMV serostatus. Several of the top co-occurrence clusters appeared to be linked to parvovirus B19, influenza, CMV and Epstein-Barr virus, according to a later analysis. In a later genetic analysis, fewer N-insertions in productive TCRs were reported among donors in an Asian-associated ancestry cluster than the approximately 670-donor mean. A later analysis found that TCR association rates varied across HLA loci, with DRB1 alleles showing the most associated TCRs and HLA-C alleles the fewest. Cytomegalovirus status was reported to be diagnosed by the classifier with high specificity and sensitivity in both the original and validation cohorts. A cluster of highly shared sequence variants was judged likely to represent a technical artifact of the sequencing pipeline. Linkage disequilibrium might explain the correlated functional status among segregating V segments, but an unknown experimental factor could not be excluded. In a later analysis, over 15,000 TCR beta sequences were associated with specific HLA alleles at a false discovery rate of 0.05.

This sequence was found in a middle-aged man in good health and CMV-seropositive. The specimen was PBMCs.

This receptor carries the CDR3 CASSLEEGAFF. The sequenced DNA is TGTGCCAGCAGCTTAGAAGAGGGAGCTTTCTTT. This chain joins TRBV7-9 to TRBJ1-1; the D gene lacks a confident call. Relative to germline, V is 1 base shorter and J is 10 bases shorter, with 7 bases between their ends. The germline V gene (reference sequence) yields SEHNR for CDR1 and FQNEAQ for CDR2. The CDR3 runs 11 residues from the cysteine to the phenylalanine. Of the read, only the CDR3 DNA is kept; its 33 bases are in frame from base 1.